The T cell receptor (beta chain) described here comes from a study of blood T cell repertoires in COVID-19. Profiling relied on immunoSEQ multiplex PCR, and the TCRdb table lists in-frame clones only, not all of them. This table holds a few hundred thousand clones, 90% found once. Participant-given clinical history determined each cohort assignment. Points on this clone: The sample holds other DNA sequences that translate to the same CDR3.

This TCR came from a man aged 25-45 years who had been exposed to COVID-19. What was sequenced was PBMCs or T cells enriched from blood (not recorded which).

CDR3 loop: CASSLGRGYEQYF. For the CDR3, the DNA is TGTGCCAGCAGCCTCGGACGGGGTTACGAGCAGTACTTC. V gene TRBV3-1 (or the pseudogene TRBV3-2) combines with J gene TRBJ2-7; a possible D gene is TRBD2 (5 bases). Trimming removed 4 bases from V and 4 bases from J, with 11 bases in between. The CDR3 covers 13 residues. Germline V gene sequence: CDR1 LGHDT, CDR2 YNNKEL (reference sequence).